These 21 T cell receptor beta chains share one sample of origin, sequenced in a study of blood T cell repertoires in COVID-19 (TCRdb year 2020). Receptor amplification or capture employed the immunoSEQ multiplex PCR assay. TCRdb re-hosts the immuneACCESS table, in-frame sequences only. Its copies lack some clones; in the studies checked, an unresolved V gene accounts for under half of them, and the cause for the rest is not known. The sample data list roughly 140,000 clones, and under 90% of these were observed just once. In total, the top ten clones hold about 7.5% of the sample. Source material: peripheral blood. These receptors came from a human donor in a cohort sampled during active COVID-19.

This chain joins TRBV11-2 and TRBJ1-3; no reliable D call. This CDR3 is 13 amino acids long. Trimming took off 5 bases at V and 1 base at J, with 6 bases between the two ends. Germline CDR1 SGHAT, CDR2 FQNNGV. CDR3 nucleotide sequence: TGTGCCAGCAGCACCGGTTCTGGAAACACCATATATTTT. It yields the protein CASSTGSGNTIYF.

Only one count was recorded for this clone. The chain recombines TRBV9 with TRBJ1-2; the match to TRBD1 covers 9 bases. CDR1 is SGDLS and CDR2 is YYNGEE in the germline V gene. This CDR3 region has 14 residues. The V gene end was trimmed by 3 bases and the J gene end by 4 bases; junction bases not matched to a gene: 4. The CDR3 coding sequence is TGTGCCAGCAGCGCGGACAGGGGTACCTATGGCTACACCTTC. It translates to CASSADRGTYGYTF.

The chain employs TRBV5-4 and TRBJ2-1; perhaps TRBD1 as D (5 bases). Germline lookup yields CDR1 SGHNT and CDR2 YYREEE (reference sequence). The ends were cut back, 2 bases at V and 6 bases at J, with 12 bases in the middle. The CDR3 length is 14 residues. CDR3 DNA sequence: TGTGCCAGCAGCTTTGGGGCAGACTCCAATGAGCAGTTCTTC. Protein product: CASSFGADSNEQFF.

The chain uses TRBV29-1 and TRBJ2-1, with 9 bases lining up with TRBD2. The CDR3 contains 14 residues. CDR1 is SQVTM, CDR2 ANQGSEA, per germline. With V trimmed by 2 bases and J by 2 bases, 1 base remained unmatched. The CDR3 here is CSVEIAGAYNEQFF. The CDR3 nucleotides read TGCAGCGTTGAAATAGCGGGAGCCTACAATGAGCAGTTCTTC.

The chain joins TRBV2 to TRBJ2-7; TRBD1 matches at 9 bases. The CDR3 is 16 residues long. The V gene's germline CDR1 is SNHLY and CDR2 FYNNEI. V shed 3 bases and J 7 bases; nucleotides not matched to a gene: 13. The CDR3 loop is CASSDPLGTGMEEQYF. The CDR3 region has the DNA TGTGCCAGCAGTGACCCGTTGGGGACAGGGATGGAAGAGCAGTACTTC.

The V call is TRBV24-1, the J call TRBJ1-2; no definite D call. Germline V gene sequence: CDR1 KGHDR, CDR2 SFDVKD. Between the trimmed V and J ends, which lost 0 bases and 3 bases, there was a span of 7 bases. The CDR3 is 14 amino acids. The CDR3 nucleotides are TGTGCCACCAGTGATTTGAACAGTCACTATGGCTACACCTTC. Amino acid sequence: CATSDLNSHYGYTF.

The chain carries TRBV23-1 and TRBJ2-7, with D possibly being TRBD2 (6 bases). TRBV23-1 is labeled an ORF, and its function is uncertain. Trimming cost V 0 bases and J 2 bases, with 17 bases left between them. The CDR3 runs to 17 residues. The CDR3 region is CASSQSFPPSVPYEQYF. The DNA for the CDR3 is TGCGCCAGCAGTCAATCATTTCCCCCTAGCGTTCCCTACGAGCAGTACTTC.

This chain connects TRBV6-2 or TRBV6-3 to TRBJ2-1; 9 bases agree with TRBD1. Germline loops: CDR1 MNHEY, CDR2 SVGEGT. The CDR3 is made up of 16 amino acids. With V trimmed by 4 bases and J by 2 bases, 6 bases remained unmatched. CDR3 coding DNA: TGTGCCAGCAGTTCCCCGAGGACAGGGGCCTACAATGAGCAGTTCTTC. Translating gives CASSSPRTGAYNEQFF.

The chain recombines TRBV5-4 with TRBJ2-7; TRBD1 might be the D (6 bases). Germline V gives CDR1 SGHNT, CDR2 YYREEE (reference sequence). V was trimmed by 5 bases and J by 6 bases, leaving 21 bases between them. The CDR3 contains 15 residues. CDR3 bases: TGTGCCAGCAGGCCGGACCCCGGACAGTCTCGCGAGCAGTACTTC. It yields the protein CASRPDPGQSREQYF.

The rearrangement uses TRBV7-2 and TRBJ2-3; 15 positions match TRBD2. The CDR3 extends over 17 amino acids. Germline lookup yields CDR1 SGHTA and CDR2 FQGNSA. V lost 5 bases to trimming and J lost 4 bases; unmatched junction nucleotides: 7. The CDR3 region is CASSPPGLAGGADTQYF. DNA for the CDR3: TGTGCCAGCAGCCCCCCCGGACTAGCGGGAGGGGCAGATACGCAGTATTTT.

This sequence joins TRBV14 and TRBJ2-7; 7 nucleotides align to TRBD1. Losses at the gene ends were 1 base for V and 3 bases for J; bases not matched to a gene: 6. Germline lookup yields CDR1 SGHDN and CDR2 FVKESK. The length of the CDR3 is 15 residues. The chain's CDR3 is CASSQAGTAFYEQYF. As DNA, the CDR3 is TGTGCCAGCAGCCAAGCCGGGACAGCTTTCTACGAGCAGTACTTC. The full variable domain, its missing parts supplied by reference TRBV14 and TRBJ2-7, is EAGVTQFPSHSVIEKGQTVTLRCDPISGHDNLYWYRRVMGKEIKFLLHFVKESKQDESGMPNNRFLAERTGGTYSTLKVQPAELEDSGVYFCASSQAGTAFYEQYFGPGTRLTVT.

DNA of the CDR3: TGTGCCAGTACCAAGACTGGTTCCTACGAGCAGTACTTC. This sequence encodes CASTKTGSYEQYF. V and J are TRBV19 and TRBJ2-7, with D uncertain. Germline loops: CDR1 LNHDA, CDR2 SQIVND (reference sequence). V was clipped by 7 bases and J by 1 base, with 11 bases between them. The CDR3 contains 13 residues.

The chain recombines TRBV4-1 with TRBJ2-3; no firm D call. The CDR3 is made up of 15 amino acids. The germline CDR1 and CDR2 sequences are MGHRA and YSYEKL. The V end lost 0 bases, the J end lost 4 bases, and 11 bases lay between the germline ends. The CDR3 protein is CASSQESSDADTQYF. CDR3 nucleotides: TGCGCCAGCAGCCAAGAATCCAGCGATGCAGATACGCAGTATTTT.

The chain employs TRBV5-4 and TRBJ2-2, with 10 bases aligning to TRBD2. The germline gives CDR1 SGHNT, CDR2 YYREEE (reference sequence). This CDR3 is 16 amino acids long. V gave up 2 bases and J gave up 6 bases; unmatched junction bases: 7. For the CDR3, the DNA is TGTGCCAGCAGCTTCGGGACTAGCGTTACTGCCGGGGAGCTGTTTTTT. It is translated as CASSFGTSVTAGELFF.

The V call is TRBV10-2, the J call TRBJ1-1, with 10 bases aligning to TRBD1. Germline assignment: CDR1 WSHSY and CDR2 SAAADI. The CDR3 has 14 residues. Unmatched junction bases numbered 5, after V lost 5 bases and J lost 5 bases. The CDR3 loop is CASSRQGASTEAFF. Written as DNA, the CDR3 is TGCGCCAGCAGTAGACAGGGGGCAAGTACTGAAGCTTTCTTT.

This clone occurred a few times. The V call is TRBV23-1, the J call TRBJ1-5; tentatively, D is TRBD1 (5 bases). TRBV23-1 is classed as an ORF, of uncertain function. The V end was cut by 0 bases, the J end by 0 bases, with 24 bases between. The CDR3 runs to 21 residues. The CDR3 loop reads CASSQSKEGQGSGHSNQPQHF. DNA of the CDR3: TGCGCCAGCAGTCAATCGAAGGAAGGGCAGGGCTCGGGCCATAGCAATCAGCCCCAGCATTTT.

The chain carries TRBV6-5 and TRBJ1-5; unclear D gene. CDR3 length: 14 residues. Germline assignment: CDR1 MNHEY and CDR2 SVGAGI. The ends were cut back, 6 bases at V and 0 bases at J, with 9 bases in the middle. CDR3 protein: CASSRHNSNQPQHF. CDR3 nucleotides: TGTGCCAGCAGCCGACATAATAGCAATCAGCCCCAGCATTTT.

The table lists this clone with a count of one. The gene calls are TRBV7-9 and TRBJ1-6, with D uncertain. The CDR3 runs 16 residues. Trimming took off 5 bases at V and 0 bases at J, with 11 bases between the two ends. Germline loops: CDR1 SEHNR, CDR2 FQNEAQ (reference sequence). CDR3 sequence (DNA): TGTGCCAGCAGCCCCCTGGGAGACTCCTATAATTCACCCCTCCACTTT. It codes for CASSPLGDSYNSPLHF.

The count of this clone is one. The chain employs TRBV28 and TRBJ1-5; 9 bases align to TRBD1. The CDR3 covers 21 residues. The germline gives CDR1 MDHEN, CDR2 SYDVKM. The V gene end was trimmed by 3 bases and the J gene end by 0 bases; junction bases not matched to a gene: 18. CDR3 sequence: CASSLEIGQGLGSDSNQPQHF. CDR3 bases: TGTGCCAGCAGTTTGGAGATCGGACAGGGGTTAGGTAGTGATAGCAATCAGCCCCAGCATTTT. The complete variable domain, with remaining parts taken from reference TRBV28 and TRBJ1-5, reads DVKVTQSSRYLVKRTGEKVFLECVQDMDHENMFWYRQDPGLGLRLIYFSYDVKMKEKGDIPEGYSVSREKKERFSLILESASTNQTSMYLCASSLEIGQGLGSDSNQPQHFGDGTRLSIL.

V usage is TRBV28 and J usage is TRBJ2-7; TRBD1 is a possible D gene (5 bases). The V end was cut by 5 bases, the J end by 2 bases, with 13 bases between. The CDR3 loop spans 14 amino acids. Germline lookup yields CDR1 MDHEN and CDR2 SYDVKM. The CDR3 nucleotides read TGTGCCAGCAGTCCCTGGAGCAGGGCCTACGAGCAGTACTTC. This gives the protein CASSPWSRAYEQYF.

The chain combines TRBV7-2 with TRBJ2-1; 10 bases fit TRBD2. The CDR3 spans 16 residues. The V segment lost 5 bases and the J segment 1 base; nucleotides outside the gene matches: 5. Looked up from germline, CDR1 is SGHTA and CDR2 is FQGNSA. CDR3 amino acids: CASSPGLAVSYNEQFF. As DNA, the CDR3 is TGTGCCAGCAGCCCTGGACTAGCGGTTTCCTACAATGAGCAGTTCTTC.